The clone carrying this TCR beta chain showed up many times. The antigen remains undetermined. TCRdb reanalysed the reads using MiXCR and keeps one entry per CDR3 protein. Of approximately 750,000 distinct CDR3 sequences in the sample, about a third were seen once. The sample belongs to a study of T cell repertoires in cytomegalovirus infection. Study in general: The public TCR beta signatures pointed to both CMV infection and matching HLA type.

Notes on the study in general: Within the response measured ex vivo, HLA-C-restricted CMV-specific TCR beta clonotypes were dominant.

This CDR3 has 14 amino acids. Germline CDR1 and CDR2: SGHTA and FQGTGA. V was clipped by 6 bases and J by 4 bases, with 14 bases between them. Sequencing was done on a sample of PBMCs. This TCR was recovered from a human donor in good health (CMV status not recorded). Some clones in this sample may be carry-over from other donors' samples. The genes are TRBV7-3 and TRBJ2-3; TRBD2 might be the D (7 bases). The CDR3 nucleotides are TGTGCCAGCAGACCGGGGGGCCCCTCAGATACGCAGTATTTT. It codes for CASRPGGPSDTQYF.